The 31 T cell receptor beta chains reported below all come from one sample, sequenced in a study of graft-versus-host responses after intestinal transplantation. The table came from immunoSEQ multiplex PCR; TCRdb's copy has only in-frame clones and leaves some out. The data contain under 95,000 clones, 88% of them seen just once; the ten biggest clones take up about 0.27%. No antigens are known for them. This specimen consisted of unstimulated CD4+ T cells sorted from spleen or lymph node cells, obtained before transplant. The receptors stem from a human donor who was the organ donor for an intestinal transplant.

This chain joins TRBV27 and TRBJ1-5, with 9 bases identical to TRBD1. The germline gives CDR1 MNHEY, CDR2 SMNVEV (reference sequence). The CDR3 sequence is 16 residues long. Trimming removed 6 bases from V and 6 bases from J; junction bases left unmatched: 12. CDR3 protein: CASSSTGQGLIQPQHF. The DNA of the CDR3 is TGTGCCAGCAGCTCTACAGGACAGGGGTTAATTCAGCCCCAGCATTTT.

This chain uses TRBV6-1 with TRBJ1-3; D is uncertain. Germline CDR1 is MNHNS and CDR2 is SASEGT. This CDR3 comprises 14 residues. V was trimmed by 5 bases and J by 0 bases, leaving 8 bases between them. The CDR3 coding sequence is TGTGCCAGCAGTTTCGAGAGCTCTGGAAACACCATATATTTT. Translation gives CASSFESSGNTIYF.

The V and J genes are TRBV4-1 and TRBJ1-6; no reliable D call. CDR1 is MGHRA and CDR2 is YSYEKL in the germline V gene. The CDR3 is made up of 15 amino acids. The V end lost 3 bases, the J end lost 10 bases, and 16 bases lay between the germline ends. Here the CDR3 reads CASSQVGLSESPLHF. DNA for the CDR3: TGCGCCAGCAGCCAGGTAGGCCTTAGCGAGTCACCCCTCCACTTT.

Notes on this clone: The junction and the germline gene differ at one end; a read error may be behind it. The chain has TRBV28 and TRBJ2-1, with TRBD2 as a possible D gene (5 bases). The CDR3 is 19 residues long. Germline V lookup: CDR1 MDHEN, CDR2 SYDVKM. The CDR3 coding sequence is TGTGCCATCGATGGGGTTAAGAAGACCTTAGCGTTCTCCAACAATGAGCAGTTCTTC. Translating it yields CAIDGVKKTLAFSNNEQFF.

The chain recombines TRBV4-2 with TRBJ1-2, with TRBD1 matching 7 bases. J lost 8 bases, V lost 4 bases, and 10 bases had no gene match. The CDR3 length is 14 residues. Germline V gene data show CDR1 as LGHNA and CDR2 as YNFKEQ. CDR3 bases: TGTGCCAGCAGCCCGGAAGACAGGGAAGACGGCTACACCTTC. Translated: CASSPEDREDGYTF.

This chain links TRBV5-1 with TRBJ2-3; 7 bases map to TRBD1. This CDR3 has 14 amino acids. Germline-derived CDR1 and CDR2 are SGHRS and YFSETQ. The J segment lost 3 bases and the V segment lost 4 bases, leaving 5 bases of the junction unmatched. The CDR3 DNA reads TGCGCCAGCAGCGGCACGACAGGGACAGATACGCAGTATTTT. It translates to CASSGTTGTDTQYF.

The chain is built from TRBV30 and TRBJ2-5, with 11 nucleotides matching TRBD2. The ends lost 4 bases at V and 2 bases at J; junction bases unmatched: 9. The CDR3 spans 16 residues. Germline CDR1 GTSNPN, CDR2 SVGIG (reference sequence). This CDR3 reads CAWNFAGLAEQETQYF. The CDR3 DNA reads TGTGCCTGGAATTTCGCGGGACTAGCGGAACAAGAGACCCAGTACTTC.

The V gene is TRBV14, the J gene TRBJ2-7; a weak D match, TRBD2 (5 bases). Germline V gene lookup returns CDR1 SGHDN and CDR2 FVKESK. The CDR3 totals 14 residues. The V end lost 1 base, the J end lost 6 bases, and 13 bases lay between the germline ends. The CDR3 coding sequence is TGTGCCAGCAGCCAAGCGGACTTCCGGGGCGAGCAGTACTTC. It translates to CASSQADFRGEQYF.

In this sample, this clone turned up once. J is TRBJ2-7 and V is TRBV6-5, with 12 bases identical to TRBD2. The length of the CDR3 is 14 residues. Unmatched junction bases numbered 4, after V lost 6 bases and J lost 4 bases. Germline lookup yields CDR1 MNHEY and CDR2 SVGAGI. Written as DNA, the CDR3 is TGTGCCAGCAGAACTAGCGGGAGGAAGTACGAGCAGTACTTC. Encoded protein: CASRTSGRKYEQYF.

The sample holds one count of this clone. The CDR3 DNA reads as TGTGCCACCGCGACAGGGCGAAACTATGGCTACACCTTC. It translates to CATATGRNYGYTF. V gene TRBV19 combines with J gene TRBJ1-2, with 7 bases that match TRBD1. CDR3 length equals 13 residues. After removal of 10 bases from V and 2 bases from J, the junction contained 7 bases not matched to a gene. In germline, CDR1 is LNHDA, CDR2 SQIVND (reference sequence).

The chain uses TRBV2 and TRBJ2-6; tentative D call: TRBD1 (6 bases). Trimming removed 7 bases at V and 4 bases at J, with 17 bases between. This CDR3 comprises 16 residues. The germline gives CDR1 SNHLY, CDR2 FYNNEI. The CDR3 here is CASTGAGGAGANVLTF. The CDR3 nucleotides are TGTGCCAGCACCGGGGCTGGGGGCGCGGGGGCCAACGTCCTGACTTTC.

CDR3: CASSPSPKPSGYEQYF. The CDR3 coding sequence is TGTGCCAGCAGCCCAAGCCCCAAGCCCTCGGGCTACGAGCAGTACTTC. The V call is TRBV14, the J call TRBJ2-7; D uncertain. Germline loops: CDR1 SGHDN, CDR2 FVKESK. Trimming left V 4 bases short and J 3 bases short, with 19 bases between. The CDR3 has 16 amino acids.

The rearrangement links TRBV30 to TRBJ1-1; no clear D gene. Germline V lookup: CDR1 GTSNPN, CDR2 SVGIG (reference sequence). This CDR3 has 15 residues. V shed 0 bases and J shed 5 bases, with 16 bases lying between them. CDR3 residues: CAWSVHTAGITEAFF. DNA for the CDR3: TGTGCCTGGAGTGTTCATACCGCCGGGATTACTGAAGCTTTCTTT.

The CDR3 reads CASSFIGGGNTDTQYF. The CDR3 DNA follows: TGTGCCAGCAGCTTCATTGGCGGAGGAAACACAGATACGCAGTATTTT. This chain links TRBV11-1 with TRBJ2-3, with a weak D call TRBD2 (5 bases). The length of the CDR3 is 16 residues. V was trimmed by 3 bases and J by 2 bases, leaving 15 bases between them. Germline CDR1 and CDR2: SGHAT and FQDESV (reference sequence).

The rearrangement joins TRBV7-3 to TRBJ1-1; D is unresolved. V was pared by 2 bases and J by 0 bases, with 7 bases between. The CDR3 is made up of 14 amino acids. Germline CDR1 reads SGHTA; CDR2 reads FQGTGA. CDR3 amino acids: CASSLVPMNTEAFF. In DNA form, the CDR3 reads TGTGCCAGCAGCTTAGTCCCTATGAACACTGAAGCTTTCTTT.

The rearrangement links TRBV6-1 to TRBJ2-4; 7 nucleotides line up with TRBD2. This CDR3 has 15 amino acids. Germline trimming cut 2 bases from V and 8 bases from J; bases unmatched to any gene: 9. CDR1 and CDR2 from the germline V gene are MNHNS and SASEGT. CDR3 sequence (DNA): TGTGCCAGCAGTGAACCGGGGCGGGGGAGGGACATTCAGTACTTC. Protein sequence: CASSEPGRGRDIQYF.

The chain's CDR3 is CASSLRFPGLEIGQFF. The CDR3 DNA reads TGTGCCAGCAGCTTAAGGTTCCCGGGACTGGAGATCGGGCAGTTCTTC. This chain connects TRBV7-8 to TRBJ2-1; D perhaps matches TRBD2 (6 bases). Germline assignment: CDR1 SGHVS and CDR2 FQNEAQ. Between the trimmed V and J ends, which lost 2 bases and 12 bases, there was a span of 23 bases. This CDR3 region has 16 residues.

The genes are TRBV9 and TRBJ1-1; a possible D gene is TRBD1 (5 bases). V was trimmed by 2 bases and J by 1 base, leaving 9 bases between them. CDR3 length equals 14 residues. Germline V lookup: CDR1 SGDLS, CDR2 YYNGEE. CDR3 amino acids: CASSVGQRNTEAFF. The CDR3 nucleotides are TGTGCCAGCAGCGTCGGACAACGGAACACTGAAGCTTTCTTT.

This rearrangement joins TRBV7-2 to TRBJ2-1; 7 bases agree with TRBD1. CDR1 and CDR2 (germline): SGHTA, FQGNSA. The CDR3 spans 15 residues. V lost 5 bases, J lost 6 bases, and 10 bases stayed unmatched. In DNA form, the CDR3 reads TGTGCCAGCAGCGTAACAGGGGATGGTCTCAATGAGCAGTTCTTC. Its protein product is CASSVTGDGLNEQFF.

This chain links TRBV5-1 with TRBJ2-2; 11 bases map to TRBD2. Trimming took 0 bases from V and 5 from J; bases not matched to a gene: 0. From germline, CDR1 is SGHRS and CDR2 YFSETQ. The CDR3 extends over 15 amino acids. The CDR3 region is CASSLGTSGTGELFF. CDR3 nucleotide sequence: TGCGCCAGCAGCTTGGGGACTAGCGGGACCGGGGAGCTGTTTTTT.

CDR3: CASSFMAGSGQPQHF. The CDR3 DNA reads TGTGCCAGCAGTTTTATGGCGGGGTCGGGTCAGCCCCAGCATTTT. The chain couples TRBV28 to TRBJ1-5; D remains unclear. V lost 3 bases and J lost 6, with 15 bases in between. Germline values: CDR1 MDHEN, CDR2 SYDVKM. The CDR3 totals 15 residues. Full variable domain (rest looked up from reference TRBV28 and TRBJ1-5): DVKVTQSSRYLVKRTGEKVFLECVQDMDHENMFWYRQDPGLGLRLIYFSYDVKMKEKGDIPEGYSVSREKKERFSLILESASTNQTSMYLCASSFMAGSGQPQHFGDGTRLSIL.

The chain carries TRBV7-9 and TRBJ1-1; D remains ambiguous. CDR1 is SEHNR, CDR2 FQNEAQ, per germline (reference sequence). The germline V and J ends were trimmed by 7 bases and 2 bases, with 5 bases remaining between them. The CDR3 has 11 residues. The DNA of the CDR3 is TGTGCCAGCAAGCATAACACTGAAGCTTTCTTT. Protein product: CASKHNTEAFF.

This chain connects TRBV5-1 to TRBJ1-1, with D hard to call. Germline V gene lookup returns CDR1 SGHRS and CDR2 YFSETQ. The CDR3 spans 14 residues. Trimming stripped 3 bases from V and 1 base from J, with 10 bases between. The CDR3 sequence is CASSSQNTNTEAFF. As DNA, the CDR3 is TGCGCCAGCAGCTCGCAGAATACGAACACTGAAGCTTTCTTT.

The gene calls are TRBV20-1 and TRBJ2-5; possibly TRBD2 for D (5 bases). V was cut by 3 bases and J by 12 bases, with 14 bases left in between. CDR1 is DFQATT and CDR2 is SNEGSKA in the germline V gene (reference sequence). The length of the CDR3 is 11 residues. CDR3 DNA sequence: TGCAGTGCTAGTTCGGTAGAGGGCAAGTACTTC. It specifies CSASSVEGKYF.

The V and J genes are TRBV14 and TRBJ2-2, with D possibly TRBD2 on 5 matching bases. Trimming stripped 4 bases from V and 7 bases from J, with 16 bases between. The CDR3 spans 15 residues. CDR1 SGHDN and CDR2 FVKESK come from the germline V gene. Here the CDR3 DNA reads TGTGCCAGCAGCCCCCAACTAGTTCCGCACGGGGAGCTGTTTTTT. It is translated as CASSPQLVPHGELFF.

The chain has TRBV11-3 and TRBJ2-2; a weak D match, TRBD1 (5 bases). The CDR3 spans 17 residues. The germline V gene encodes CDR1 SGHNT and CDR2 YENEEA. Trimming took 0 bases from V and 4 from J, leaving 15 bases between them. CDR3 protein: CASSLDVQGSVTGELFF. CDR3 in DNA: TGTGCCAGCAGCTTAGATGTTCAGGGTAGTGTCACCGGGGAGCTGTTTTTT.

V is TRBV6-1 and J is TRBJ2-7, with D possibly matching TRBD1 (6 bases). The CDR3 sequence is 16 residues long. CDR1 and CDR2 (germline): MNHNS, SASEGT. V gave up 0 bases and J gave up 2 bases, with 14 bases separating them. CDR3 loop: CASSEAGDTWTYEQYF. Here the CDR3 DNA reads TGTGCCAGCAGTGAAGCCGGGGACACCTGGACCTACGAGCAGTACTTC.

CDR3 amino acids: CAWSGQTSGWSQPQHF. CDR3 in DNA: TGTGCCTGGAGTGGCCAGACCTCAGGGTGGAGTCAGCCCCAGCATTTT. This sequence joins TRBV30 and TRBJ1-5, with a tentative D call TRBD1 (5 bases). In germline, CDR1 is GTSNPN, CDR2 SVGIG (reference sequence). The CDR3 totals 16 residues. V was trimmed by 1 base and J by 6 bases, leaving 19 bases between them. Full variable domain (rest looked up from reference TRBV30 and TRBJ1-5): SQTIHQWPATLVQPVGSPLSLECTVEGTSNPNLYWYRQAAGRGLQLLFYSVGIGQISSEVPQNLSASRPQDRQFILSSKKLLLSDSGFYLCAWSGQTSGWSQPQHFGDGTRLSIL.

The chain links TRBV19 to TRBJ2-5; a weak D match, TRBD1 (6 bases). The V and J ends lost 8 bases and 7 bases respectively, with 17 bases between them. This CDR3 is built from 13 residues. Germline CDR1 and CDR2: LNHDA and SQIVND (reference sequence). As DNA, the CDR3 is TGTGCCAGTGAGGACAGCCGGGGTCTGACCCAGTACTTC. Protein: CASEDSRGLTQYF.

The chain has TRBV11-3 and TRBJ1-2; 8 bases line up with TRBD1. CDR3 size: 14 residues. V was pared by 1 base and J by 8 bases, with 6 bases of the junction left unmatched. Germline assignment: CDR1 SGHNT and CDR2 YENEEA. CDR3 nucleotide sequence: TGTGCCAGCAGCTTAGCCACAGGGGGTAGGGGCTACACCTTC. Translated: CASSLATGGRGYTF.

This clone is a singleton in its sample. The chain employs TRBV7-2 and TRBJ2-1; D may be TRBD2 (5 bases). This CDR3 contains 16 residues. The V and J ends lost 5 bases and 4 bases respectively, with 18 bases between them. Germline lookup yields CDR1 SGHTA and CDR2 FQGNSA. The CDR3 nucleotides are TGTGCCAGCAGCCTGGTGGGTAGCGAGAGATACAATGAGCAGTTCTTC. Its translation is CASSLVGSERYNEQFF.